This T cell receptor beta chain came from a study of CD4+ T cells in melanoma. Overall study findings and caveats: CD8+ T cell, macrophage and B cell function reportedly correlated with neoantigen-specific CD4+ T cells. Reportedly, melanoma neoantigen-specific CD4+ T cells showed varied differentiation states.

Generated by immunoSEQ multiplex PCR, the TCRdb table keeps only in-frame clones and is missing some. The sample includes about 18,000 clones, 83% of them seen just once. For this clone: Its target is not known.

The CDR3 spans 15 residues. Trimming cost V 3 bases and J 4 bases, with 14 bases left between them. Germline V gene sequence: CDR1 SGHNT, CDR2 YYREEE (reference sequence). Material for sequencing was cells from a culture (not recorded whether cultured in vitro). This clonotype was obtained from a human donor with melanoma. This chain uses TRBV5-4 with TRBJ2-1; perhaps TRBD2 as D (5 bases). The CDR3 spells CASSSGKGFYNEQFF. CDR3 sequence (DNA): TGTGCCAGCAGCTCGGGAAAGGGATTTTACAATGAGCAGTTCTTC.